These 15 T cell receptor beta chains originate from one sample sequenced in a study of blood T cell repertoires in COVID-19. Only in-frame clones appear in the TCRdb table, and some are missing; sequencing was by immunoSEQ multiplex PCR. Counted here are approximately 61,000 clones, around four fifths occurring once; the ten biggest clones make up around 5.4%. Sequenced material: peripheral blood. These TCRs come from a woman in her 70s with acute or convalescent COVID-19.

This clone appeared once. The V call is TRBV10-3, the J call TRBJ2-7, with D tentatively TRBD1 (5 bases). Germline V gives CDR1 ENHRY, CDR2 SYGVKD. The CDR3 totals 12 residues. V gave up 8 bases and J gave up 2 bases, with 10 bases separating them. CDR3 sequence reads: CAIPQGTYEQYF. CDR3 coding DNA: TGTGCCATCCCCCAGGGAACCTACGAGCAGTACTTC.

Regarding this clone: The junction departs from the called germline gene at one end, perhaps through a read error. V and J are TRBV6-1 and TRBJ1-5; the D gene is possibly TRBD1 (5 bases). Germline V CDR1 and CDR2: MNHNS, SASEGT. This CDR3 contains 16 residues. DNA of the CDR3: TGTGCCAGCAGCGAAGATCCCCCCAGGGTTAATCAGCCCCAGCATTTT. Amino acids: CASSEDPPRVNQPQHF.

The chain couples TRBV5-1 to TRBJ2-7, with a possible D match to TRBD1 (5 bases). The CDR3 spans 17 residues. Germline V gene lookup returns CDR1 SGHRS and CDR2 YFSETQ. V was shortened by 0 bases and J by 3 bases, with 19 bases between the two germline ends. Written as DNA, the CDR3 is TGCGCCAGCAGCTTGGCAAATTCCCCAGGGTATCGCTACGAGCAGTACTTC. Translating gives CASSLANSPGYRYEQYF.

The rearrangement links TRBV7-9 to TRBJ2-7; TRBD1 matches 10 bases. CDR1 is SEHNR, CDR2 FQNEAQ, per germline (reference sequence). The length of the CDR3 is 17 residues. Trimming took 3 bases from V and 1 from J; bases not matched to a gene: 9. In DNA form, the CDR3 reads TGTGCCAGCAGCTTCCCGGGACAGGGGTTCAGGTCCTACGAGCAGTACTTC. Translation: CASSFPGQGFRSYEQYF.

This chain uses TRBV29-1 with TRBJ2-5; no definite D call. Trimming took 4 bases from V and 4 from J, leaving 10 bases between them. This CDR3 has 12 amino acids. The germline CDR1 and CDR2 sequences are SQVTM and ANQGSEA. In DNA, the CDR3 is TGCAGCGTTGTTACTTGGGCAGAGACCCAGTACTTC. Translated, it gives CSVVTWAETQYF. Combining the CDR3 with reference TRBV29-1 and TRBJ2-5 gives the whole variable domain SAVISQKPSRDICQRGTSLTIQCQVDSQVTMMFWYRQQPGQSLTLIATANQGSEATYESGFVIDKFPISRPNLTFSTLTVSNMSPEDSSIYLCSVVTWAETQYFGPGTRLLVL.

The chain joins TRBV28 to TRBJ2-3; TRBD1 might be the D (6 bases). V gave up 5 bases and J gave up 5 bases, with 14 bases separating them. The CDR3 consists of 14 residues. The germline CDR1 and CDR2 sequences are MDHEN and SYDVKM. This chain's CDR3 is CASSRGSPRDTQYF. For the CDR3, the DNA is TGTGCCAGCAGTAGGGGGTCACCCCGAGATACGCAGTATTTT.

This chain uses TRBV20-1 with TRBJ2-5; D is unresolved. CDR1 is DFQATT, CDR2 SNEGSKA, per germline (reference sequence). This CDR3 spans 11 amino acids. The ends were cut back, 6 bases at V and 4 bases at J, with 9 bases in the middle. CDR3 in amino acids: CSAGWIETQYF. The CDR3 bases are TGCAGTGCCGGGTGGATAGAGACCCAGTACTTC.

V gene TRBV9 combines with J gene TRBJ2-2, with 9 bases lining up with TRBD2. The V and J ends lost 5 bases and 5 bases, in that order; junction bases with no gene match: 10. The CDR3 spans 16 residues. Germline CDR1 SGDLS, CDR2 YYNGEE. Written as DNA, the CDR3 is TGTGCCAGCAGACTCTTACCGGGACTAGCAACCGGGGAGCTGTTTTTT. Its translation: CASRLLPGLATGELFF.

J is TRBJ2-3 and V is TRBV7-9; D not certain. Germline values: CDR1 SEHNR, CDR2 FQNEAQ (reference sequence). This CDR3 contains 13 residues. The ends were cut back, 6 bases at V and 1 base at J, with 8 bases in the middle. CDR3 bases: TGTGCCAGCAGGTCCATAGGCACAGATACGCAGTATTTT. Its translation: CASRSIGTDTQYF.

V and J are TRBV4-3 and TRBJ2-2; TRBD2 aligns across 8 bases. Trimming removed 6 bases from V and 0 bases from J; junction bases left unmatched: 0. CDR1 and CDR2 from the germline V gene are LGHNA and YSLEER. The CDR3 length is 14 residues. CDR3 in amino acids: CASRLAANTGELFF. The DNA for the CDR3 is TGCGCCAGCAGACTAGCGGCGAACACCGGGGAGCTGTTTTTT.

The CDR3 region has the DNA TGTGCCAGCAGACTGACAGGGGAGCGAAACACCATATATTTT. Protein: CASRLTGERNTIYF. The chain has TRBV5-5 and TRBJ1-3, with 8 nucleotides matching TRBD1. Trimming cost V 5 bases and J 5 bases; bases outside gene matches: 6. The CDR3 has 14 residues. Germline V gene lookup returns CDR1 SGHKS and CDR2 YYEKEE (reference sequence).

The genes are TRBV19 and TRBJ2-1, with 8 bases that match TRBD2. Germline trimming cut 7 bases from V and 7 bases from J; bases unmatched to any gene: 15. The CDR3 consists of 16 residues. CDR1 is LNHDA, CDR2 SQIVND, per germline (reference sequence). This chain's CDR3 is CASNGDRRGVGNEQFF. For the CDR3, the DNA is TGTGCCAGTAACGGGGACCGGCGGGGGGTGGGAAATGAGCAGTTCTTC.

The chain employs TRBV18 and TRBJ1-2, with D uncertain. V was pared by 2 bases and J by 8 bases, with 12 bases between. This CDR3 spans 13 amino acids. From germline, CDR1 is KGHSH and CDR2 LQKENI. CDR3: CASSPAGLEGYTF. CDR3 nucleotides: TGTGCCAGCTCACCAGCCGGGTTGGAGGGCTACACCTTC.

This sequence joins TRBV11-2 and TRBJ1-2; TRBD1 matches 8 bases. Losses at the gene ends were 4 bases for V and 7 bases for J; bases not matched to a gene: 23. Germline assignment: CDR1 SGHAT and CDR2 FQNNGV. This CDR3 comprises 19 residues. The CDR3 DNA sequence: TGTGCCAGCAGCTCCGCGGGGCTGACTCAAGGACAGGGTTTAAGTGGCTACACCTTC. This encodes CASSSAGLTQGQGLSGYTF.

The genes are TRBV5-1 and TRBJ2-3, with D unclear. The CDR3 is 14 residues long. CDR1 and CDR2 from the germline V gene are SGHRS and YFSETQ. Trimming pared 1 base from V and 3 bases from J, leaving 9 bases between. CDR3 sequence reads: CASSLRVATDTQYF. The CDR3 DNA sequence: TGCGCCAGCAGCTTGCGGGTGGCAACAGATACGCAGTATTTT.